Listed below are T cell receptor beta chains from one sample, sequenced in a study of cytomegalovirus exposure and HLA in healthy donors. Produced via immunoSEQ multiplex PCR; TCRdb's table is partial and in-frame only. Altogether around 78,000 clones are present, 84% being singletons, with the ten largest covering 2% to 2.5%. Material for sequencing was PBMCs. These receptor sequences come from a woman aged 45-65 years in good health and CMV-seronegative. Both conserved end residues are part of each CDR3.

V gene	J gene	CDR3 protein
TRBV30	TRBJ2-3	CAWTSRVAGVPPDTQYF
TRBV28	TRBJ1-5	CASSLIGSNQPQHF
TRBV6-5	TRBJ1-5	CASSYSQGTNQPQHF
TRBV5-4	TRBJ1-1	CASSYSATEAFF
TRBV2	TRBJ1-2	CASREGTNGYTF
TRBV28	TRBJ2-4	CASSQENIQYF
TRBV7-3	TRBJ2-1	CASSLPRRGADNEQFF
TRBV7-2	TRBJ2-1	CASSLKRQGNEQFF
TRBV29-1	TRBJ1-2	CSVGDTYGYTF
TRBV5-5	TRBJ1-5	CASSLGRVAGQPQHF
TRBV4-2	TRBJ1-1	CASSHLQGGTTEAFF
TRBV6-1	TRBJ2-1	CASSRAGVYNEQFF
TRBV19	TRBJ2-5	CASSTTGGQETQYF
TRBV14	TRBJ1-2	CASSQDLSANSAPRGYTF
TRBV5-1	TRBJ2-3	CASSLGLAGGITDTQYF
TRBV19	TRBJ2-1	CASSLSGTGHNEQFF
TRBV6-1	TRBJ1-2	CASSEAIRGGYTF
TRBV6-1	TRBJ2-6	CASSEFGTVAGANVLTF
TRBV5-6	TRBJ1-1	CASSLLFAGYTEAFF
TRBV27	TRBJ2-7	CASSFTGRDYEQYF
TRBV7-3	TRBJ2-3	CASSLSGSYTDTQYF
TRBV5-1	TRBJ1-2	CASSPSGDRAYGYTF
TRBV5-1	TRBJ2-3	CASSLSTDTQYF
TRBV4-2	TRBJ1-5	CASSQENGLGNQPQHF
TRBV5-1	TRBJ2-1	CASSTTGITYNEQFF